Sequencing of this T cell receptor beta chain was carried out in a study of cytomegalovirus exposure and HLA in healthy donors (dated by TCRdb to about 2017). The study in broad terms: According to an earlier analysis of several hundred of the donors, about 190 million T cells yielded 117 million unique TCR beta sequences and 250 to 350 Gb of sequence data. Typing coverage varied by locus: about 620-630 donors for A, B, C, DRB1 and DQB1; about 520 for DQA1; about 590 for DPA1; approximately 490 for DPB1. The study was designed to test whether signatures of past pathogen exposure could be identified by cataloging public T cell receptors. An earlier analysis of around 540 of the donors applied high-throughput TCR beta sequencing to assess whether each TCR beta V gene segment acted as functional or pseudogenic. Roughly 5 DR-DQ haplotypes were handled as single units for association and clustering, since linkage in the cohort was strong. The study combined high-throughput TCR immunosequencing, statistical association of individual TCRs with disease status, and machine learning to predict cytomegalovirus infection status. Genome-wide SNP genotypes for about 55% of the roughly 670 donors were used in a later genetic analysis, which treated that subset as a discovery cohort. A separate validation cohort of over 95 different subjects was used in addition to the approximately 700-subject first cohort. Donor age, sex, ethnicity and CMV serostatus were compiled alongside the repertoire data. In the later analysis, no new phenotypic data were used to find candidate immune exposures; instead, reliance was placed on TCR beta sequences and their occurrence across donors. HLA typing covered class I and class II loci at four-digit resolution. Every repertoire in the discovery cohort had been generated on one and the same sequencing platform. A later analysis re-examined previously published TCR beta repertoires from about 670 donors and added high-resolution HLA genotyping to investigate patterns of TCR occurrence. Across some 400 genotyped donors of the cohort, an average of about 240,000 unique TCR beta nucleotide sequences per donor were sequenced, and roughly a sixth of those sequences were non-productive. The T cell repertoires of 550 to 850 subjects were profiled by immunosequencing and related to cytomegalovirus serostatus. Among the roughly 400 genotyped donors, around 81% belonged to the genetic ancestry cluster associated with self-reported Caucasian donors. Roughly 300 gigabases of sequencing data and approximately 85 million unique TCR sequences were included in an early release covering about 620 HLA-typed donors. The paper's findings and limits, for the study overall: In a later genetic analysis, a missense DCLRE1C variant was associated with V-gene and J-gene trimming of TCR beta chains, and the association was replicated in an independent cohort. While some public TCRs were present in many individuals, most TCR sequences turned up only very rarely across donors. Specific HLA alleles were associated with some 15,000 TCR beta sequences at a false discovery rate of 0.05 in a later analysis. Assigning TCR associations to individual alleles was difficult when HLA alleles, especially DR and DQ, strongly co-occurred. Most CMV-associated TCR beta chains appeared to be HLA-restricted in a later analysis, and the HLA associations seemed to be driven largely by CMV exposure. In an earlier analysis of 587 of the donors, most TCR beta V segments appeared in productive rearrangements about 87% or about 30% of the time, broadly matching IMGT annotations. The authors suggested that the approach could potentially be generalized to other disease states and immunological phenotypes. The classifier was reported to diagnose cytomegalovirus status with high specificity and sensitivity in both the original and validation cohorts. In this cohort, only TCR beta chains were sequenced, and detectable features were limited by the absence of alpha or paired-chain data. Presence/absence analyses assumed roughly uniform sequencing depth across donors, an assumption that may not hold. According to a later analysis, parvovirus B19, influenza, CMV and Epstein-Barr virus appeared linked to several top co-occurrence clusters. In a later analysis, HLA-associated TCR beta chains showed more clonal expansion and lower generation probabilities than non-associated chains that were equally common. A cluster of highly shared sequence variants was judged likely to be a technical artifact of the sequencing pipeline. In a later analysis, the rate of TCR association differed among HLA loci, with DRB1 alleles having the most associated TCRs and HLA-C alleles having the fewest. CMV serostatus was the only immune exposure information available for the cohort. About 17 rarely observed V segments, including chromosome 9 orphons, were excluded from the earlier analysis of several hundred of the donors because counts were too low. A few of the identified cytomegalovirus-associated TCR beta chains were confirmed in vitro to be specific for cytomegalovirus antigens. Because HLA typing was missing for some donors at each locus, association tests included only the typed subset. A further reported finding was that TCR beta sequences accurately predicted the HLA-A and HLA-B alleles for most subjects in the first cohort. A total of 164 TCR beta chains were listed by the study as associated with cytomegalovirus. Compared with the approximately 700-donor mean, donors in an Asian-associated ancestry cluster had fewer N-insertions in productive TCRs, according to a later genetic analysis. Correlated functional status among segregating V segments might reflect linkage disequilibrium, but an unknown experimental factor could not be ruled out. Some IMGT-functional V segments, including TRBV6-2 and TRBV6-3, could not be told apart with the 87-base-pair reads, so those segments were excluded.

From cysteine to phenylalanine, the CDR3 is 15 amino acids long. The CDR3 DNA has 45 bases and is translated from base 1. Based on the germline V gene, the CDR1 and CDR2 sequences are ENHRY and SYGVKD. Relative to germline, V is 6 bases shorter and J is 0 bases shorter, with 15 bases between their ends. This clone has only a few counts. What this receptor recognizes is not known. No base qualities exist here, and no much larger clone lies one base off it. Library preparation employed the immunoSEQ multiplex PCR assay. A mixture of 60 forward primers for TCR Vbeta segments and 13 reverse primers for TCR Jbeta segments was used in the multiplex PCR. The CDR3 region of rearranged TCR beta genes was amplified from genomic DNA by a multiplex PCR assay. The Illumina HiSeq System was used to sequence the amplified TCR beta libraries as 87-base-pair reads. The original methods were these. Across the roughly 640 repertoires, a later analysis counted 75 million to 90 million unique TCR beta chains, roughly 11 million of which were shared by at least two donors. A nearest-neighbor algorithm error-corrected the raw reads and collapsed the reads into unique sequences, merging closely related sequences to remove PCR and sequencing errors. To assign V, D and J gene segments, CDR3 sequences were aligned to IMGT reference sequences. For a sequence to be retained, a match of at least six nucleotides was required to both a V gene segment and a J gene segment. Rearrangements were called productive when the CDR3 lacked stop codons and stayed in frame with V and J; all others were non-productive. CDR3 was defined according to IMGT convention as the region running from the second conserved V-encoded cysteine to the conserved J-encoded phenylalanine. Sequences without an unambiguous match to a single V gene segment were excluded from the earlier analysis of 450 to 650 of the donors. In an earlier analysis of approximately 500 of the donors, a V segment was called functional when productive rearrangements were above 56.7%, and segregating when the standard deviation between donors exceeded 5%. A statistical classification framework was built for diagnosing cytomegalovirus status from the catalog of TCR beta chain sequences. A later analysis assigned V and J genes by comparing TCR nucleotide sequences with IMGT/GENE-DB human TR gene sequences. The TCRdist pipeline was used in a later analysis to assign CDR3 sequences and most-parsimonious VDJ recombination scenarios. In a later analysis, each TCR beta chain was defined by its CDR3 amino acid sequence together with its V-gene family, and reads lacking a unique V-gene family were excluded. To address suspected cross-contamination and a sequencing artifact, a later analysis removed several hundred highly shared, low-generation-probability nucleotide sequences. For each public chain, a later analysis derived a clonal expansion index from normalized ranks of inferred template counts within each repertoire. A later analysis computed generation probabilities with a VDJ recombination model fitted to out-of-frame rearrangements, and checked the results against IGoR. In a later analysis, hypergeometric tests were used to score TCR-TCR, TCR-HLA and TCR-CMV co-occurrence, with a repertoire-size bias correction applied to TCR pairs. In a later analysis, false discovery rates were estimated by permuting HLA or CMV assignments 20 times. In a later analysis, co-occurring TCRs were grouped with DBSCAN, and TCRdist sequence similarity was added when clustering was performed within HLA-allele-positive subsets. Co-occurrence clustering excluded repertoires with fewer than 30,000 or more than 120,000 public chains, plus five with anomalous nucleotide sharing. The immuneACCESS repertoire file appears here via TCRdb, limited to in-frame rearrangements. These files lack a portion of the clones; in checked studies, under half of the deficit traces to unresolved V genes, and the cause of the others is not known. That table is the source of V, J and clone size, and D and trimming were worked out from the DNA. Within this sample are about 160,000 clones, with roughly four fifths of them counted one time only. The ten largest account for over 1.1% of the sample.

The cohort was made up of 500 to 800 healthy bone marrow donors. All cohort members were sampled while nominally healthy, although unrecorded immune exposures were likely present. The donor tested CMV seronegative and was one of the 352 seronegative cohort members. Every donor gave a peripheral blood sample, and the peripheral blood mononuclear cells from that sample were used for TCR beta sequencing. The Qiagen DNeasy Blood Extraction Kit was used to extract genomic DNA from the blood cell samples. The source is a man aged 55 to 70 in good health and CMV-seronegative. Sequenced: PBMCs. Recombination connected TRBV10-3 to TRBJ2-7; TRBD1 is perhaps the D gene, given 6 matching bases. The DNA sequence follows: TGTGCCATCAGCTCCCGAGGACAGAACTCCTACGAGCAGTACTTC. This translates into CAISSRGQNSYEQYF.